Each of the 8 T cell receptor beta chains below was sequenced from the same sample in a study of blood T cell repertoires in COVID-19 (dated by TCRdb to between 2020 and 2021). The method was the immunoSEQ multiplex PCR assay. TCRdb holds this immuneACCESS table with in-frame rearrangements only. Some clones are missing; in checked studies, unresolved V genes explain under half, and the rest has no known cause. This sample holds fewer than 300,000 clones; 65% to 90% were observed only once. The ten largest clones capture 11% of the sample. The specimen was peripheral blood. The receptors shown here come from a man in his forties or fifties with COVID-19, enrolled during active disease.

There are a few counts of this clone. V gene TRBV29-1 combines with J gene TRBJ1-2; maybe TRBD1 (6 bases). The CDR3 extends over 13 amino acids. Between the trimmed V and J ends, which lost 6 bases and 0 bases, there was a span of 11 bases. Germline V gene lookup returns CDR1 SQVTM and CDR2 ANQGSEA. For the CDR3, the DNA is TGCAGCGTCCTCGGGACAACTAACTATGGCTACACCTTC. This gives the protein CSVLGTTNYGYTF.

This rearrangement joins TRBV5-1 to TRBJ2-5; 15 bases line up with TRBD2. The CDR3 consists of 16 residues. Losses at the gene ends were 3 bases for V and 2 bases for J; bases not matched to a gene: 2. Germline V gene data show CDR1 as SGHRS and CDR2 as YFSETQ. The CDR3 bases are TGCGCCAGCAGCTCAGGACTAGCGGGGGGGCAAGAGACCCAGTACTTC. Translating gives CASSSGLAGGQETQYF.

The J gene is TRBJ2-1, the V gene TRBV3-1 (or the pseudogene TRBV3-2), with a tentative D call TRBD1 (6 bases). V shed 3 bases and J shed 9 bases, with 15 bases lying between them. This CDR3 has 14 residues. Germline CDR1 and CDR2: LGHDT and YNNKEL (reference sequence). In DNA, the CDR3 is TGTGCCAGCAGCCAGAGGGGGAGTTCGGGTGAGCAGTTCTTC. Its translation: CASSQRGSSGEQFF.

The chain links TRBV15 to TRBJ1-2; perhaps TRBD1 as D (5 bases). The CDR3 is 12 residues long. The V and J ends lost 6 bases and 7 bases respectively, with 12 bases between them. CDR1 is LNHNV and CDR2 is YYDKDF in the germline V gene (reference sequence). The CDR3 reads CATSIRGIGYTF. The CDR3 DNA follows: TGTGCCACCAGTATAAGGGGAATTGGCTACACCTTC.

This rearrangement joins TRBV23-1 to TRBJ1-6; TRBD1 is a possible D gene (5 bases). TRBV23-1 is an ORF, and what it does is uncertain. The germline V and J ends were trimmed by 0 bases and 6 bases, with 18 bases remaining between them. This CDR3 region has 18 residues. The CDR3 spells CASSQSFRERLCNSPLHF. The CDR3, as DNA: TGCGCCAGCAGTCAATCGTTCAGGGAAAGGCTATGTAATTCACCCCTCCACTTT.

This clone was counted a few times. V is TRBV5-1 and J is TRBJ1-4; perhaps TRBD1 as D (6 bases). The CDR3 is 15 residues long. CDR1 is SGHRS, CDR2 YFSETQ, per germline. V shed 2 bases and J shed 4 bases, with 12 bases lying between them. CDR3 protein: CASSLGTWNNEKLFF. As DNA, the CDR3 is TGCGCCAGCAGCTTAGGGACATGGAATAATGAAAAACTGTTTTTT.

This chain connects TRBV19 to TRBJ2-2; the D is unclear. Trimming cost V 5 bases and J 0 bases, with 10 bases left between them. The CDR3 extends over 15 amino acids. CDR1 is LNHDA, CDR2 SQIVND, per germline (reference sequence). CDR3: CASSRSGTNTGELFF. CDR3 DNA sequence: TGTGCCAGTAGTCGGTCAGGTACGAACACCGGGGAGCTGTTTTTT.

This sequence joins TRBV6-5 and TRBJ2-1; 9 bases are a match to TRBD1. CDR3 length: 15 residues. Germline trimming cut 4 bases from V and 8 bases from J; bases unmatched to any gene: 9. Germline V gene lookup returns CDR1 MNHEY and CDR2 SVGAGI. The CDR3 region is CASSFRDRVSDEQFF. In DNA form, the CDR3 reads TGTGCCAGCAGTTTCCGGGACAGGGTTTCCGATGAGCAGTTCTTC.